A selection of T cell receptor beta chains follows, all from one sample in a study of beta chain features in type 1 diabetes. Sequencing used immunoSEQ multiplex PCR; TCRdb keeps in-frame clones, though not all of them. The sample consists of about 160,000 clones, approximately 9% of them appearing once. The sequenced sample was central memory CD4+ T cells from blood. Receptor source: a young woman in good health. Both conserved end residues are part of each CDR3. A D gene is named only where the DNA matches it firmly. Some rows mark clone size as missing; the rest say once, few, many or name a class of expanded clone.

v_gene: TRBV5-6
j_gene: TRBJ1-1
d_gene: .
len: 14
abundance: .
CDR3nt: TGTGCCAGCAGCCCGGGGGGCGGGGTCACTGAAGCTTTCTTT
CDR3aa: CASSPGGGVTEAFF

v_gene: TRBV25-1
j_gene: TRBJ2-3
d_gene: .
len: 13
abundance: few
CDR3nt: TGTGCCAGCAGGGGACACATCACAGATACGCAGTATTTT
CDR3aa: CASRGHITDTQYF

v_gene: TRBV9
j_gene: TRBJ2-3
d_gene: TRBD2
len: 17
abundance: many
CDR3nt: TGTGCCAGCAGCGCTGAGGGCGGGGGGGCCGCCACAGATACGCAGTATTTT
CDR3aa: CASSAEGGGAATDTQYF

v_gene: TRBV15
j_gene: TRBJ2-5
d_gene: .
len: 13
abundance: .
CDR3nt: TGTGCCACCAGCAGAGGGGCTGAGCAGACCCAGTACTTC
CDR3aa: CATSRGAEQTQYF

v_gene: TRBV29-1
j_gene: TRBJ2-6
d_gene: TRBD1
len: 16
abundance: few
CDR3nt: TGCAGCGTGCACGGGACAGGGTATGCTGGGGCCAACGTCCTGACTTTC
CDR3aa: CSVHGTGYAGANVLTF

v_gene: TRBV7-3
j_gene: TRBJ2-6
d_gene: .
len: 15
abundance: few
CDR3nt: TGTGCCAGCAGCTTTTCGGGGTCTGGGGCCAACGTCCTGACTTTC
CDR3aa: CASSFSGSGANVLTF

v_gene: TRBV7-9
j_gene: TRBJ1-2
d_gene: .
len: 14
abundance: .
CDR3nt: TGTGCCAGCAGCTTAGCCTCGGGGGACTATGGCTACACCTTC
CDR3aa: CASSLASGDYGYTF

v_gene: TRBV6-6
j_gene: TRBJ2-3
d_gene: .
len: 12
abundance: .
CDR3nt: TGTGCCAGCAGCTCTATAAAAGATACGCAGTATTTT
CDR3aa: CASSSIKDTQYF

v_gene: TRBV6-5
j_gene: TRBJ2-5
d_gene: TRBD1
len: 15
abundance: .
CDR3nt: TGTGCCAGCAGGCTTCGGACAGGGGACGGGGAGACCCAGTACTTC
CDR3aa: CASRLRTGDGETQYF

v_gene: TRBV29-1
j_gene: TRBJ2-1
d_gene: TRBD2
len: 13
abundance: few
CDR3nt: TGCAGCGTGATGACTAGCGCTTACAATGAGCAGTTCTTC
CDR3aa: CSVMTSAYNEQFF

v_gene: TRBV30
j_gene: TRBJ1-6
d_gene: TRBD1
len: 15
abundance: .
CDR3nt: TGTGCCTGGAGTCCCCCGGACAGGCGGAATTCACCCCTCCACTTT
CDR3aa: CAWSPPDRRNSPLHF

v_gene: TRBV18
j_gene: TRBJ2-7
d_gene: TRBD2
len: 14
abundance: few
CDR3nt: TGTGCCAGCTCACCCCGGCGGGAGGGGTACGAGCAGTACTTC
CDR3aa: CASSPRREGYEQYF

v_gene: TRBV11-3
j_gene: TRBJ2-2
d_gene: .
len: 16
abundance: .
CDR3nt: TGTGCCAGCAGCCCCGTCCCAGGGGAGAACACCGGGGAGCTGTTTTTT
CDR3aa: CASSPVPGENTGELFF

v_gene: TRBV25-1
j_gene: TRBJ2-4
d_gene: .
len: 15
abundance: .
CDR3nt: TGTGCCAGCTCGAGGGATGGGACACCCGAAAACATTCAGTACTTC
CDR3aa: CASSRDGTPENIQYF

v_gene: TRBV7-2
j_gene: TRBJ2-3
d_gene: TRBD2
len: 18
abundance: few
CDR3nt: TGTGCCAGCAGCTCCAGACGGACTAGCGGGATTAGCACGGGTACGCAGTATTTT
CDR3aa: CASSSRRTSGISTGTQYF

v_gene: TRBV14
j_gene: TRBJ2-4
d_gene: .
len: 12
abundance: medium-sized
CDR3nt: TGTGCCAGCCCGGGACCGGGGGACATTCAGTACTTC
CDR3aa: CASPGPGDIQYF

v_gene: TRBV11-2
j_gene: TRBJ1-2
d_gene: TRBD1
len: 13
abundance: few
CDR3nt: TGTGCCAGCAGCTTAACGGGACAGTATGGCTACACCTTC
CDR3aa: CASSLTGQYGYTF

v_gene: TRBV4-2
j_gene: TRBJ1-2
d_gene: TRBD1
len: 14
abundance: few
CDR3nt: TGTGCCAGCAGTCTCGACAGGGAAACTTATGGCTACACCTTC
CDR3aa: CASSLDRETYGYTF

v_gene: TRBV30
j_gene: TRBJ1-4
d_gene: TRBD1
len: 17
abundance: few
CDR3nt: TGTGCCTGGAGTGTACTGGGACAGGGTGCAACTAATGAAAAACTGTTTTTT
CDR3aa: CAWSVLGQGATNEKLFF

v_gene: TRBV18
j_gene: TRBJ1-1
d_gene: .
len: 16
abundance: few
CDR3nt: TGTGCCAGCTCACCACGCTACGGGTTCATGAACACTGAAGCTTTCTTT
CDR3aa: CASSPRYGFMNTEAFF

v_gene: TRBV5-1
j_gene: TRBJ1-2
d_gene: .
len: 15
abundance: .
CDR3nt: TGCGCCAGCAGCTTGTGGTCAGGAGGTTACTATGGCTACACCTTC
CDR3aa: CASSLWSGGYYGYTF

v_gene: TRBV5-4
j_gene: TRBJ2-1
d_gene: TRBD1
len: 15
abundance: .
CDR3nt: TGTGCCAGCAGACTCGACAGGGGGCTCGACAATGAGCAGTTCTTC
CDR3aa: CASRLDRGLDNEQFF

v_gene: TRBV18
j_gene: TRBJ2-1
d_gene: .
len: 15
abundance: .
CDR3nt: TGTGCCAGCTCACCACCTAGCGTGACCTACAATGAGCAGTTCTTC
CDR3aa: CASSPPSVTYNEQFF

v_gene: TRBV5-1
j_gene: TRBJ1-1
d_gene: TRBD1
len: 14
abundance: .
CDR3nt: TGCGCCAGCAGCTTCGCAGGGGGGAACACTGAAGCTTTCTTT
CDR3aa: CASSFAGGNTEAFF

v_gene: TRBV10-3
j_gene: TRBJ2-3
d_gene: .
len: 13
abundance: few
CDR3nt: TGTGCCATCAGAGAGGGGCTCACAGATACGCAGTATTTT
CDR3aa: CAIREGLTDTQYF

v_gene: TRBV2
j_gene: TRBJ1-1
d_gene: .
len: 11
abundance: few
CDR3nt: TGTGCCAGCAGTGAGGGGGCGCGGGCTTTCTTT
CDR3aa: CASSEGARAFF

v_gene: TRBV18
j_gene: TRBJ1-6
d_gene: .
len: 15
abundance: .
CDR3nt: TGTGCCAGCTCACCAGGACGGGACAAAAGTTCACCCCTCCACTTT
CDR3aa: CASSPGRDKSSPLHF

v_gene: TRBV30
j_gene: TRBJ1-1
d_gene: .
len: 15
abundance: few
CDR3nt: TGTGCCTGGATTAGGAGGCTGGGCGGGAACACTGAAGCTTTCTTT
CDR3aa: CAWIRRLGGNTEAFF

v_gene: TRBV7-8
j_gene: TRBJ2-7
d_gene: .
len: 13
abundance: .
CDR3nt: TGTGCCAGCAGCTTGTTGAAGACAGATCGGCAGTACTTC
CDR3aa: CASSLLKTDRQYF

v_gene: TRBV30
j_gene: TRBJ1-3
d_gene: .
len: 12
abundance: few
CDR3nt: TGTGCCTTCGACAACTCTGGAAACACCATATATTTT
CDR3aa: CAFDNSGNTIYF

v_gene: TRBV5-1
j_gene: TRBJ2-3
d_gene: TRBD2
len: 14
abundance: few
CDR3nt: TGCGCCAGCAGCTTCGGCGGGGGGGCAGATACGCAGTATTTT
CDR3aa: CASSFGGGADTQYF

v_gene: TRBV14
j_gene: TRBJ1-1
d_gene: .
len: 14
abundance: .
CDR3nt: TGTGCCAGCAGCAAGGAGGGTTGGGAGACTGAAGCTTTCTTT
CDR3aa: CASSKEGWETEAFF

v_gene: TRBV6-5
j_gene: TRBJ1-2
d_gene: .
len: 13
abundance: .
CDR3nt: TGTGCCAGCAGCATAGACAGGAACTATGGCTACACCTTC
CDR3aa: CASSIDRNYGYTF

v_gene: TRBV29-1
j_gene: TRBJ1-1
d_gene: TRBD1
len: 13
abundance: many
CDR3nt: TGCAGCGGCCTGAGACAGGGGAACACTGAAGCTTTCTTT
CDR3aa: CSGLRQGNTEAFF

v_gene: TRBV19
j_gene: TRBJ1-1
d_gene: .
len: 13
abundance: .
CDR3nt: TGTGCCAGTAGTACGGGACAGAACACTGAAGCTTTCTTT
CDR3aa: CASSTGQNTEAFF

v_gene: TRBV7-8
j_gene: TRBJ2-2
d_gene: .
len: 15
abundance: few
CDR3nt: TGTGCCAGCAGCCTCGGACAGACGAACACCGGGGAGCTGTTTTTT
CDR3aa: CASSLGQTNTGELFF

v_gene: TRBV14
j_gene: TRBJ2-7
d_gene: .
len: 15
abundance: few
CDR3nt: TGTGCCAGCAGCCAAGCCCCCGGGGGTGGCTACGAGCAGTACTTC
CDR3aa: CASSQAPGGGYEQYF

v_gene: TRBV4-1
j_gene: TRBJ2-2
d_gene: .
len: 12
abundance: .
CDR3nt: TGCGCCAGCAGCCAAGTTAGAGGGGAGCTGTTTTTT
CDR3aa: CASSQVRGELFF

v_gene: TRBV7-8
j_gene: TRBJ2-7
d_gene: .
len: 14
abundance: .
CDR3nt: TGTGCCAGCACCACTACCACCTTATCCTACGAGCAGTACTTC
CDR3aa: CASTTTTLSYEQYF